This TCR beta chain was observed in a study of cytomegalovirus exposure and HLA in healthy donors. As for the study in general: Unique TCRs numbering some 80 million, obtained from HLA-typed donors, made up an early data release. The study, taken as a whole, reports: In a later analysis, 16,951 TCR beta sequences were associated with HLA alleles at 0.05 false discovery rate. Across donors, sequencing depth was assumed by presence/absence analyses to be roughly uniform. TCR beta V- and J-gene trimming was later associated with a missense DCLRE1C variant.

CDR1 LNHDA and CDR2 SQIVND come from the germline V gene (reference sequence). This CDR3 comprises 13 residues. The ends lost 6 bases at V and 7 bases at J; junction bases unmatched: 6. With respect to this clone: Its antigen is still unknown.

Researchers ran the PCR with 60 Vbeta and 13 Jbeta primers. Libraries were prepared by immunoSEQ multiplex PCR; TCRdb keeps only in-frame clonotypes and omits some of them. Here the sample spans 100,000 to 140,000 clones, around 76% being singletons. The chain has TRBV19 and TRBJ2-1, with TRBD1 matching over 7 bases. This receptor was obtained from a man younger than 45 in good health and CMV-seropositive. The specimen was PBMCs. DNA of the CDR3: TGTGCCAGTAGGATATCAGGGGGAAATGAGCAGTTCTTC. This gives the protein CASRISGGNEQFF.